This entry describes one T cell receptor beta chain. Its specificity is not known. Vbeta (60) and Jbeta (13) primers were used in the PCR. Data came from immunoSEQ multiplex PCR; TCRdb stores just in-frame clones and leaves some out. The repertoire holds about 180,000 clones, with more than 80% as singletons. This entry belongs to a study of cytomegalovirus exposure and HLA in healthy donors. CDR3 length: 12 residues. Between the trimmed V and J ends, which lost 11 bases and 4 bases, there was a span of 14 bases. Germline V CDR1 and CDR2: MNHNY, SVGAGI (reference sequence). General study results and limits: A cluster of highly shared sequence variants was likely a sequencing artifact. Reports indicate that TCR beta sequences accurately predicted the HLA-A and HLA-B alleles of most subjects.

The rearrangement links TRBV6-6 to TRBJ1-2; D is uncertain. The origin of this receptor is a man aged 18-30 years in good health and CMV-seronegative. The sequenced sample consisted of PBMCs. Here the CDR3 DNA reads TGTGCCGCCGGAGAGGGTCTCTATGGCTACACCTTC. Encoded protein: CAAGEGLYGYTF.